This record concerns one T cell receptor (beta chain) sequence. CDR3 length: 13 residues. Per germline, CDR1 MNHEY and CDR2 SMNVEV (reference sequence). V lost 6 bases and J lost 7; bases outside the gene matches: 5. This record belongs to a study of control samples from healthy donors and cancer patients. Generated by immunoSEQ multiplex PCR, the TCRdb table keeps only in-frame clones and is missing some. Of roughly 8,500 clones detected, roughly nine tenths appear once; the ten largest clones hold 15% to 20%. The rearrangement uses TRBV27 and TRBJ1-2, with 10 bases matching TRBD1. The sample comprised PBMCs. The sequence derives from a man aged 55 to 70 with colorectal cancer. CDR3 region: CASRRQGAGGYTF. The CDR3 DNA reads TGTGCCAGCAGGCGACAGGGGGCTGGTGGCTACACCTTC.